The 5 T cell receptor beta chains presented below share a single source sample, sequenced in a study of T cell repertoires in cytomegalovirus infection. For these TCRs, the target antigens are not known. In TCRdb, the reads were re-called with MiXCR into one record per CDR3 protein. Of 680,000 or so distinct CDR3 sequences listed, 30% to 35% were seen once; the top ten hold 15% to 20%. The sequencing used cultured PBMCs, collected from culture after CMV antigen stimulation. These receptor sequences come from a human donor in good health (CMV status not recorded). Some clones in this sample may be carry-over from other donors' samples.

The chain employs TRBV5-1 and TRBJ2-1; 8 positions agree with TRBD1. CDR3 length: 14 residues. V gave up 0 bases and J gave up 7 bases; unmatched junction bases: 3. The germline CDR1 and CDR2 sequences are SGHRS and YFSETQ. This chain's CDR3 is CASSLGGQGNEQFF. CDR3 in DNA: TGCGCCAGCAGCTTGGGTGGACAGGGTAATGAGCAGTTCTTC.

The table lists this clonotype with a few counts. V usage is TRBV7-9 and J usage is TRBJ2-1, with TRBD1 matching 8 bases. V lost 4 bases and J lost 6; bases outside the gene matches: 8. This CDR3 spans 15 amino acids. Germline values: CDR1 SEHNR, CDR2 FQNEAQ (reference sequence). The chain's CDR3 is CASSSRQGRSNEQFF. In nucleotides, the CDR3 is TGTGCCAGCAGCTCCAGACAGGGGCGAAGCAATGAGCAGTTCTTC.

This clonotype came up a few times. The chain recombines TRBV7-9 with TRBJ2-7; 8 positions agree with TRBD2. Germline assignment: CDR1 SEHNR and CDR2 FQNEAQ (reference sequence). With 3 bases clipped from V and 6 bases from J, the junction kept 7 bases outside the gene matches. This CDR3 comprises 14 residues. CDR3 in amino acids: CASSFGAGVTEQYF. In nucleotides, the CDR3 is TGTGCCAGCAGCTTCGGAGCGGGAGTAACCGAGCAGTACTTC.

The chain uses TRBV7-9 and TRBJ2-5; 12 bases line up with TRBD2. V trimming: 2 bases; J trimming: 5 bases; junction bases outside the gene matches: 18. CDR1 is SEHNR, CDR2 FQNEAQ, per germline (reference sequence). The length of the CDR3 is 20 residues. CDR3 protein: CASSLFMTRLAGEPKETQYF. The DNA for the CDR3 is TGTGCCAGCAGCTTATTTATGACTAGACTAGCGGGAGAGCCGAAGGAGACCCAGTACTTC.

The table lists this clonotype with a few counts. The rearrangement joins TRBV10-3 to TRBJ2-3; weak D call: TRBD1 (5 bases). Germline V gives CDR1 ENHRY, CDR2 SYGVKD. V lost 7 bases, J lost 3 bases, and 14 bases lay in between. This CDR3 is 14 amino acids long. The CDR3 protein is CAIKQGQGTDTQYF. The CDR3 nucleotides read TGTGCCATCAAACAAGGCCAGGGAACAGATACGCAGTATTTT.